This entry features one TCR beta chain sequence. Its antigen is still unknown. Base quality data are lacking; no much larger clone is found one base away. The data were taken from a study of shared clonotypes between healthy human individuals (dated by TCRdb to about 2020). General notes on the study: A few men and a couple of women, aged 18 to 49 years, made up the cohort. Per donor, three plates each were used for CD4 naive and CD4 memory, two for CD8 naive, and one for CD8 memory. The study deeply sequenced blood TCR repertoires of five healthy adults to estimate repertoire size and the extent of clonotype sharing between individuals. Libraries were prepared and TCR repertoires were sequenced by different laboratories using diverse techniques, in order to increase sequencing depth and limit assay-specific biases. Between about 0.8 and 9 billion PBMCs per donor were obtained by leukapheresis.

Healthy HIV-negative adults with no recently reported acute infections or vaccinations were included as donors. All donors were Caucasian adults living in Nashville, Tennessee, USA. Magnetic negative selection was used to enrich CD4+ T cells, after which naive cells were positively selected on CD45RA and the negative fraction became the memory subset. After blood collection by leukapheresis, PBMCs were isolated using Ficoll-Histopaque density gradient centrifugation and then cryopreserved in the vapor phase of liquid nitrogen. Purity and quantity of every magnetically sorted T cell population were checked by analytical flow cytometry. Genomic DNA was isolated from each sorted fraction and quantified by UV absorbance on a Nanodrop 2000c. TCR CDR3 regions were amplified from genomic DNA by multiplex PCR using the deep immunoSEQ assay. Extracted genomic DNA from each cell subset was spread evenly across all wells of several immunoSEQ 96-well plates, with each plate serving as a replicate. For sorted subsets, roughly 200 ng of genomic DNA, equivalent to some 30,000 T cell genomes, went into each replicate PCR. Purified libraries were measured with a Qubit 3.0 fluorometer, size-checked on a Bioanalyzer 2100, and measured again with the KAPA Library Quantification kit. Every immunoSEQ 96-well plate was sequenced on a separate single-read 150-cycle Illumina NextSeq 550 flow cell. The source study handled its data this way. Because only junctional sequences without quality scores were contained in the immunoSEQ output, filtering matching that applied to full-length reads could not be performed. Sequences were annotated with PyIR, a Python wrapper for IgBLAST v1.9, and V/J genes and CDR3 were assigned using IMGT germline references. Reads with weak V/J assignments (E-value above 1e-6), missing CDR3, stop codons, out-of-frame junctions, or ambiguous translated residues were removed. V3J clonotypes were defined as sequences sharing an identical inferred V gene, J gene, and CDR3 amino acid sequence. Percentage overlap between repertoires was calculated by dividing the number of shared unique clonotypes by the size of the smaller repertoire. Three approaches were used to assess repertoire richness: RTK rarefaction, the Chao1 estimator, and Recon v2.1 estimates of unobserved clonotypes. Generation probabilities for all TCRbeta clonotypes obtained by the gDNA method from several donors were computed using OLGA. TCRdb obtained this table from immuneACCESS and retained in-frame rearrangements with V and J assigned. These tables miss some clones; where compared with another copy, unresolved V genes account for less than half of the shortfall, and the remainder is unexplained. The V and J calls and clone size come from that table; D and trimming were worked out from the DNA. The sample table holds about 2.4 million clones, of which 80% to 95% were seen once. Approximately 0.36% of the sample goes to the ten largest clones.

What the work shows at the level of the full study, not this receptor alone: Clonotypes shared by all four sorted-subset donors showed higher generation probabilities than non-shared clonotypes. Pairwise subsampling led to the expectation that sequencing depth would affect the degree of clonotype sharing among donors. Because the study included a small number of donors, the genetic and exposure-history diversity represented was limited. Naive subsets generally had larger estimated clonotype richness than memory subsets did. Sharing across a few donors was observed for about 4.8% of naive CD4, about 4% of naive CD8, 2.3% of memory CD4, and approximately 0.41% of memory CD8 clonotypes. Sampling was limited to blood, and TCR repertoires in tissue likely differ from TCR repertoires in blood. Even with the large sequencing depth, rarefaction of the sorted-subset datasets indicated that sequencing was incomplete.

The clonotype comes from a man between 18 and 29 years old in good health. Some clones in this sample may be carry-over from other donors' samples. The material sequenced was naive CD4+ T cells from PBMCs. Taken with the paper, the label for cell subset or site translates to: CD45RA+ positively selected.

The CDR3 in this case is CSVDYLARGRYEQYF. The nucleotide sequence reads TGCAGCGTTGATTATTTGGCTCGGGGGAGGTACGAGCAGTACTTC. The sequence links TRBV29-1 to TRBJ2-7; a weak D assignment points to TRBD2 (6 bases agree). As encoded in the germline V gene, CDR1 is SQVTM while CDR2 is ANQGSEA. Trimming costs V 3 bases and J 4 bases, and their ends lie 19 bases apart. Reading from cysteine to phenylalanine, the CDR3 counts 15 amino acids. Solely the CDR3 DNA is kept, with 45 bases framed from the first base.